The sequence of this T cell receptor (beta chain) was determined in a study of blood T cell repertoires in COVID-19. Looking at the study overall: Sites in the United States, Italy and Spain provided acute and convalescent COVID-19 samples. PBMCs, B-cell-depleted T cells, or T cells provided the cDNA or gDNA that made up the material.

Source study methods: Reference gene primer amplification yielded estimated nucleated cell counts. Here immunoSEQ multiplex PCR was the method, and the copy in TCRdb shows in-frame clones only, minus some. V, J and clone size are those of that table, while D and trimming were read from the DNA. This repertoire shows about 150,000 clones, around 86% found once; its top ten account for 2.5% to 4%. From germline, CDR1 is SGHTA and CDR2 FQGNSA. This CDR3 contains 13 residues. Trimming left V 5 bases short and J 9 bases short, with 11 bases between. Material for sequencing was peripheral blood. This chain uses TRBV7-2 with TRBJ1-6; a weak D match, TRBD1 (6 bases). The TCR was taken from a man between 70 and 80 years old with acute or convalescent COVID-19. The DNA for the CDR3 is TGTGCCAGCAGCGAGGACAGTCGTTCACCCCTCCACTTT. It specifies CASSEDSRSPLHF.